The 17 T cell receptor beta chains below all came from one sample that was sequenced in a study of T cell clonality in common variable immunodeficiency. Sequencing used immunoSEQ multiplex PCR; TCRdb keeps in-frame clones, though not all of them. The record shows fewer than 65,000 clones for this sample, with no singletons present. Material for sequencing was peripheral blood mononuclear cells. The receptors derive from a person aged 18-70 years in good health.

As concerns this clone: The read finishes 3 residues shy of the CDR3 end, and the germline J gene is used to complete it. The chain recombines TRBV19 with TRBJ2-3; D may be TRBD1 (6 bases). This CDR3 spans 18 amino acids. Germline V gene sequence: CDR1 LNHDA, CDR2 SQIVND (reference sequence). The sequenced CDR3 bases are TGTGCCAGTAGCCTTTACCAAAACAGGGCCGGGCTCAATCAGCCG. Protein: CASSLYQNRAGLNQP. The full CDR3 reads CASSLYQNRAGLNQPQYF.

This clone was recorded many times. The read ends 3 residues shy of where the CDR3 ends; the end is completed using the germline J gene. This chain uses TRBV7-8 with TRBJ2-2, with TRBD1 identical over 8 bases. The CDR3 spans 16 residues. Germline values: CDR1 SGHVS, CDR2 FQNEAQ. Incomplete CDR3 DNA: TGTGCCAGCAGCTTAGGCTACAGGGGGGCGAATTCACCG. This gives the protein CASSLGYRGANSP. The whole CDR3 sequence reads CASSLGYRGANSPLFF.

At least ten counts were recorded for this clone. Read coverage stops 3 residues before the CDR3 terminus; the germline J gene supplies the remainder. V is TRBV5-1 and J is TRBJ2-1, with 10 bases fitting TRBD1. The V and J ends lost 2 bases and 4 bases, in that order; junction bases with no gene match: 3. Germline V gene sequence: CDR1 SGHRS, CDR2 YFSETQ. The CDR3 totals 15 residues. The CDR3 region is CASSLGTGEYNEQFF. Incomplete CDR3 DNA: TGCGCCAGCAGCTTAGGGACAGGGGAATACAATGAG.

Details on this clone: A far larger clone is only one base removed, so a read error is likely. The read falls 3 residues short of the CDR3 end, and the missing part is taken from the germline J gene. This chain joins TRBV19 and TRBJ2-2; 9 bases map to TRBD2. There are 16 residues in the CDR3. Germline values: CDR1 LNHDA, CDR2 SQIVND (reference sequence). The CDR3 sequence is CATSIASGEGTGELFF. CDR3 bases read: TGTGCCACTAGTATCGCTAGCGGGGAAGGGACCGGGGAG.

This clone was detected ten times or more. The read ends 3 residues early relative to the CDR3; the germline J gene fills the gap. This rearrangement joins TRBV4-2 to TRBJ2-1; TRBD2 matches 11 bases. Germline CDR1 and CDR2: LGHNA and YNFKEQ. After removal of 3 bases from V and 1 base from J, the junction contained 8 bases not matched to a gene. This CDR3 spans 18 amino acids. The chain's CDR3 is CASSQVGTSGSSYNEQFF. The CDR3 DNA, read in part, is TGTGCCAGCAGCCAGGTCGGGACTAGCGGTTCATCCTACAATGAG.

There are many counts of this clone. The read terminates 3 residues before the CDR3 end, so the remaining end is supplied by the germline J gene. J is TRBJ1-1 and V is TRBV2, with TRBD1 identical over 7 bases. Germline-derived CDR1 and CDR2 are SNHLY and FYNNEI. The CDR3 contains 13 residues. V lost 8 bases to trimming and J lost 0 bases; unmatched junction nucleotides: 3. The CDR3 DNA, read in part, is TGTGCCAGCGAGGGACAGTTGAACACTGAA. This translates into CASEGQLNTE. In full, the CDR3 reads CASEGQLNTEAFF.

This clone was counted at least ten times. The read ends 3 residues shy of where the CDR3 ends; the end is completed using the germline J gene. This chain uses TRBV5-4 with TRBJ1-2; D is perhaps TRBD1 (6 bases). Germline CDR1 and CDR2: SGHNT and YYREEE (reference sequence). V lost 0 bases to trimming and J lost 4 bases, with 10 bases between them. The CDR3 spans 14 residues. CDR3 protein: CASSLGDTLYGYTF. The CDR3 bases that were read are TGTGCCAGCAGCTTGGGGGACACCCTCTATGGC.

This clone was seen ten or more times. The junction departs from germline at one end; a sequencing error may be responsible. The read comes to an end 3 residues before the CDR3 does, leaving the germline J gene to fill in the end. The chain carries TRBV4-2 and TRBJ1-1; D unclear. The CDR3 has 15 amino acids. The V gene's germline CDR1 is LGHNA and CDR2 YNFKEQ. This CDR3 reads CASSQGVRANTEAFF. The CDR3 DNA, read in part, is TGCGCCAGCAGCCAAGGAGTCCGAGCTAACACTGAA.

This clone was seen ten or more times. The observed sequence ends 3 residues before the CDR3 terminus, with the missing tail filled in from the germline J gene. The genes are TRBV5-1 and TRBJ2-2; 7 bases align to TRBD1. Trimming took 5 bases from V and 4 from J; bases not matched to a gene: 8. CDR3 length: 15 amino acids. Per germline, CDR1 SGHRS and CDR2 YFSETQ. CDR3 amino acids: CASSRRDSRTGELFF. The CDR3 bases that were read are TGCGCCAGCAGTCGCCGGGACAGTCGCACCGGGGAG.

In its sample, this clone was seen many times. With the read ending 3 residues before the CDR3 end, the germline J gene is used to fill in that end. The V and J genes are TRBV6-2 or TRBV6-3 and TRBJ2-7; 12 bases match TRBD2. Germline V gene lookup returns CDR1 MNHEY and CDR2 SVGEGT. CDR3 length: 15 amino acids. V trimming: 2 bases; J trimming: 6 bases; junction bases outside the gene matches: 5. The chain's CDR3 is CASSYGTSGFGEQYF. The DNA read from the CDR3 is TGTGCCAGCAGTTACGGGACTAGCGGGTTTGGCGAG.

In its sample, this clone was seen many times. The sequenced part of the CDR3 DNA is TGTGCCAGCAGCTTCCCTGGAGCGGGAGCCTATGAG. This translates into CASSFPGAGAYE. The whole CDR3 sequence reads CASSFPGAGAYEQFF. J is TRBJ2-1 and V is TRBV5-4; 8 positions match TRBD2. The read gets to within 3 residues of the CDR3 end, and the germline J gene fills in the rest. CDR3 length: 15 residues. The V gene end was trimmed by 2 bases and the J gene end by 8 bases; junction bases not matched to a gene: 9. Germline CDR1 and CDR2: SGHNT and YYREEE (reference sequence).

The table lists this clone with many counts. The read ends 3 residues before the CDR3 terminus; that terminus is restored from the germline J gene. The V gene is TRBV5-6, the J gene TRBJ2-7, with a tentative D call TRBD2 (6 bases). Trimming removed 0 bases at V and 2 bases at J, with 12 bases between. CDR1 and CDR2 from the germline V gene are SGHDT and YYEEEE. CDR3 size: 15 residues. The CDR3 here is CASSLAPAGTYEQYF. Incomplete CDR3 DNA: TGTGCCAGCAGCTTGGCTCCGGCGGGAACCTACGAG.

This clone was observed at least ten times. The read falls 3 residues short of the CDR3 end, and the missing part is taken from the germline J gene. The chain combines TRBV6-1 with TRBJ2-7; the match to TRBD1 covers 7 bases. Germline loops: CDR1 MNHNS, CDR2 SASEGT. The CDR3 sequence is 15 residues long. V lost 4 bases, J lost 3 bases, and 9 bases stayed unmatched. CDR3 bases read: TGTGCCAGCAGTGTCTCGACAGGGATTGTCTACGAG. Its protein is CASSVSTGIVYE. The complete CDR3 sequence is CASSVSTGIVYEQYF.

This clone was detected many times. The CDR3 goes on 3 residues after the read ends, and that part is filled in from the germline J gene. The chain has TRBV7-2 and TRBJ2-7, with 9 positions matching TRBD1. Germline CDR1 reads SGHTA; CDR2 reads FQGNSA. The V and J ends lost 4 bases and 6 bases, in that order; junction bases with no gene match: 4. The CDR3 contains 13 residues. CDR3 residues: CASSWTGEGEQYF. The DNA read from the CDR3 is TGTGCCAGCAGCTGGACAGGGGAGGGCGAG.

This clone was recorded at least ten times. The read terminates 3 residues before the CDR3 end, so the remaining end is supplied by the germline J gene. The chain uses TRBV10-3 and TRBJ1-2, with TRBD1 matching over 8 bases. This CDR3 has 14 amino acids. J gave up 0 bases and V 7 bases, and 4 bases lay outside the gene matches. The germline CDR1 and CDR2 sequences are ENHRY and SYGVKD. The covered CDR3 bases are TGTGCCATCACCCCGGGACAGGCTAACTATGGC. Translation gives CAITPGQANYG. The whole CDR3 is CAITPGQANYGYTF.

The sample holds many counts of this clone. The read ends 3 residues before the CDR3 terminus; that terminus is restored from the germline J gene. The chain is built from TRBV30 and TRBJ1-2, with a tentative D call TRBD1 (5 bases). CDR3 length equals 12 residues. Per germline, CDR1 GTSNPN and CDR2 SVGIG (reference sequence). The sequenced part of the CDR3 DNA is TGTGCCTGGAGAGTGCCGAAGGGGGGC. Its translation: CAWRVPKGG. The complete CDR3 protein is CAWRVPKGGYTF.

This clone was observed a handful of times. This likely stems from a read error, as it lies one base from a far larger clone. The CDR3 goes on 3 residues after the read ends, and that part is filled in from the germline J gene. This sequence joins TRBV6-2 or TRBV6-3 and TRBJ1-2; maybe TRBD1 (5 bases). CDR3 length equals 15 residues. In germline, CDR1 is MNHEY, CDR2 SVGEGT. The chain's CDR3 is CDSSYEGIGRSGYTF. The covered CDR3 bases are TGTGACAGCAGTTACGAGGGGATAGGTAGATCTGGC.